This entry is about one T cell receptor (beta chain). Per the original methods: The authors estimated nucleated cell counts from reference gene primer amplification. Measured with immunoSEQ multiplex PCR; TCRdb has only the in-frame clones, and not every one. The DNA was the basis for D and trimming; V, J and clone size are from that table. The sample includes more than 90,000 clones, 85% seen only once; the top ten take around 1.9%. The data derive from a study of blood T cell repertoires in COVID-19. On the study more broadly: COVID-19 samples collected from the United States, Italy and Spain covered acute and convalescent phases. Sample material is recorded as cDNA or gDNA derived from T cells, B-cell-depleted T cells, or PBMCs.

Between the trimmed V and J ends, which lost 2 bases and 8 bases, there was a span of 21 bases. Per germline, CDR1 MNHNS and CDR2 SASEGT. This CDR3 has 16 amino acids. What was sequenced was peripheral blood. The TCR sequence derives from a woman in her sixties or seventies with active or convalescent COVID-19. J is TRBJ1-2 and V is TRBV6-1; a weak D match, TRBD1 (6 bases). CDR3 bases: TGTGCCAGCAGTGAAAGTAGGCGGGGGGCCCCGAAAGGCTACACCTTC. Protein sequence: CASSESRRGAPKGYTF.